The clone carrying this T cell receptor beta chain has only a few counts. Its cognate antigen is unknown. These data belong to a study of identical twins. Whole-study findings and limits: Cord blood beta clonotypes that were abundant carried fewer insertions, and memory repertoires showed no such trend. Weaker excess twin sharing was seen among beta out-of-frame sequences. Possibly, invariant MAIT and iNKT cells partly confounded zero-insertion analyses.

CDR3 length: 15 residues. The J segment lost 2 bases and the V segment lost 2 bases, leaving 3 bases of the junction unmatched. Germline CDR1 and CDR2: MNHNY and SVGAGI (reference sequence). Template switching created a universal primer site, and the cDNA included unique molecular identifiers. TCRdb re-derived calls from the 5' RACE reads in MiXCR, one entry per CDR3 protein. The table includes 1,800,000 or so distinct CDR3 sequences, about 30% detected once. This receptor was taken from a newborn girl in good health. Sequencing input: cord blood. The chain joins TRBV6-6 to TRBJ1-5; 7 positions agree with TRBD1. CDR3 sequence: CASSYRGHGNQPQHF. CDR3 sequence (DNA): TGTGCCAGCAGTTACAGGGGGCATGGCAATCAGCCCCAGCATTTT.